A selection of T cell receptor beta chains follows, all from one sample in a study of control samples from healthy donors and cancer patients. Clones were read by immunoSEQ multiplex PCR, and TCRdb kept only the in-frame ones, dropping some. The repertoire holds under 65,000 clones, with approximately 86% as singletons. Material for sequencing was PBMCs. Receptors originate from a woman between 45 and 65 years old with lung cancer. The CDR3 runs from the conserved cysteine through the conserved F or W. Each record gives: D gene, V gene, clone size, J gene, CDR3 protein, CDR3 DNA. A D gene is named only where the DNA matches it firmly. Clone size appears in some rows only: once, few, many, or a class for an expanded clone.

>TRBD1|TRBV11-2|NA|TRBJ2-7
CASSRSTPTGAFYEQYF
TGTGCCAGCAGCCGTTCTACACCGACAGGGGCGTTCTACGAGCAGTACTTC
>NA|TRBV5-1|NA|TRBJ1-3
CASSLEVTVPGNTIYF
TGCGCCAGCAGCTTGGAAGTGACGGTCCCTGGAAACACCATATATTTT
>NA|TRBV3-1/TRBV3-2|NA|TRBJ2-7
CASSQEEGYGWAEQYF
TGTGCCAGCAGCCAAGAAGAAGGATACGGGTGGGCCGAGCAGTACTTC
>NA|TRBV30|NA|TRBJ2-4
CAWSVGEENIQYF
TGTGCCTGGAGTGTGGGGGAGGAAAACATTCAGTACTTC
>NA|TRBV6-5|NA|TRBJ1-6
CASTRTGPNNSPLHF
TGTGCCAGCACCCGAACAGGGCCAAATAATTCACCCCTCCACTTT
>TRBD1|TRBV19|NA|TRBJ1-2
CASSTTGRSNYGYTF
TGTGCCAGTAGTACGACAGGGCGATCTAACTATGGCTACACCTTC
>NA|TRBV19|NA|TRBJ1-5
CASSIRGSNQPQHF
TGTGCCAGTAGTATCAGGGGTAGCAATCAGCCCCAGCATTTT
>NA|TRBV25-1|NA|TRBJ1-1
CASSGGGSNTEAFF
TGTGCCAGCAGTGGAGGCGGGTCGAACACTGAAGCTTTCTTT
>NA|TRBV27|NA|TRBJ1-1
CASSTNRGVMNTEAFF
TGTGCCAGCAGTACAAATAGGGGGGTAATGAACACTGAAGCTTTCTTT
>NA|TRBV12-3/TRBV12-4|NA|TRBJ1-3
CASGAYGNTIYF
TGTGCCAGCGGAGCTTATGGAAACACCATATATTTT
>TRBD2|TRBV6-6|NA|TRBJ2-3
CASSYTASGADTQYF
TGTGCCAGCAGTTACACGGCTAGCGGAGCGGATACGCAGTATTTT
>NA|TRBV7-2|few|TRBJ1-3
CASSVPGRSSGNTIYF
TGTGCCAGCAGCGTACCGGGACGGAGCTCTGGAAACACCATATATTTT
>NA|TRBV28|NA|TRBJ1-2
CASSLYRLYGYTF
TGTGCCAGCAGTTTATACAGATTATATGGCTACACCTTC
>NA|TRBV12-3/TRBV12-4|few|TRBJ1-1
CASKMGLNTEAFF
TGTGCCAGCAAAATGGGCCTGAACACTGAAGCTTTCTTT
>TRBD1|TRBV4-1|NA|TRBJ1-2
CASSRDRIYGYTF
TGCGCCAGCAGCCGGGACAGGATCTATGGCTACACCTTC
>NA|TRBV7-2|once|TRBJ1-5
CASSLPRDGNQPQHF
TGTGCCAGCAGCTTACCGCGAGACGGGAATCAGCCCCAGCATTTT
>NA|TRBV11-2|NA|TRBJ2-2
CASSPRARGGPANTGELFF
TGTGCCAGCAGCCCCCGTGCTCGTGGGGGGCCCGCGAACACCGGGGAGCTGTTTTTT
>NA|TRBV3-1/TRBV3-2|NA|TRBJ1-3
CASSLSHFSGNTIYF
TGTGCCAGCAGCTTGAGCCACTTCTCTGGAAACACCATATATTTT
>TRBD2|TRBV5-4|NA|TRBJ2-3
CASSLLAGATDTQYF
TGTGCCAGCAGCTTACTAGCGGGGGCGACAGATACGCAGTATTTT
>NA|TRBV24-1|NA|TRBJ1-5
CATSDRGTGQGTQPQHF
TGTGCCACCAGTGATCGTGGGACGGGGCAAGGCACTCAGCCCCAGCATTTT
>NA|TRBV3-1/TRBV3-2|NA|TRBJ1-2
CASSQSGSYGYTF
TGTGCCAGCAGCCAAAGCGGTAGCTATGGCTACACCTTC
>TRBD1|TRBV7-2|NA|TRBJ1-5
CASSWADRVGTINQPQHF
TGTGCCAGCAGCTGGGCGGACAGGGTAGGGACAATCAATCAGCCCCAGCATTTT
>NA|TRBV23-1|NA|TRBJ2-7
CASSLRRDRDFYEQYF
TGCGCCAGCAGTCTACGACGCGACAGAGATTTCTACGAGCAGTACTTC
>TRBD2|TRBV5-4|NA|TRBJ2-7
CASSSKRGDEAEQYF
TGTGCCAGCAGCTCGAAGCGGGGGGATGAGGCCGAGCAGTACTTC
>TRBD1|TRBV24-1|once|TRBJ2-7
CATSDRGPGQGPYEQYF
TGTGCCACCAGTGACCGCGGCCCGGGACAGGGTCCCTACGAGCAGTACTTC
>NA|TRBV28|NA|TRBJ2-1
CASSLLELTGPDQEQFF
TGTGCCAGCAGTTTATTGGAACTCACAGGGCCGGACCAAGAGCAGTTCTTC
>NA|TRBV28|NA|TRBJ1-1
CASSQRETEAFF
TGTGCCAGCAGCCAGCGGGAGACTGAAGCTTTCTTT
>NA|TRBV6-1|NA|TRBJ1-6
CASSDLPLGEGSYNSPLHF
TGTGCCAGCAGTGATCTGCCGCTTGGGGAGGGCTCCTATAATTCACCCCTCCACTTT
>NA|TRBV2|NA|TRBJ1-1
CASSRSGGYTEAFF
TGTGCCAGCAGCCGGAGCGGGGGGTACACTGAAGCTTTCTTT
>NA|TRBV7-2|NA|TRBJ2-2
CASSLGTGELFF
TGTGCCAGCAGCTTAGGGACCGGGGAGCTGTTTTTT
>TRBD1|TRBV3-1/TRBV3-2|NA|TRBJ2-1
CASSQTAGTGYNEQFF
TGTGCCAGCAGCCAAACCGCAGGGACAGGGTACAATGAGCAGTTCTTC
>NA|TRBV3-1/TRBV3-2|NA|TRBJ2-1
CAVRDSAYNEQFF
TGTGCCGTCCGGGACTCCGCCTACAATGAGCAGTTCTTC
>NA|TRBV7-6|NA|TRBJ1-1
CASSLVGGLNTEAFF
TGTGCCAGCAGCTTAGTCGGGGGACTGAACACTGAAGCTTTCTTT
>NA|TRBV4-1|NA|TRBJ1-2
CASSQGLEGPVAEGYTF
TGCGCCAGCAGCCAAGGGTTAGAGGGACCAGTAGCCGAGGGCTACACCTTC
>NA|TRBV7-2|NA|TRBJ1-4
CASSLRDNEKLFF
TGTGCCAGCAGCTTAAGGGACAATGAAAAACTGTTTTTT
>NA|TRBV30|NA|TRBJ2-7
CAWSANRQSVTYEQYF
TGTGCCTGGAGTGCGAACCGACAGAGTGTGACCTACGAGCAGTACTTC
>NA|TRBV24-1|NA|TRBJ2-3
CATSDGEKRADTQYF
TGTGCCACCAGTGATGGGGAAAAAAGGGCAGATACGCAGTATTTT
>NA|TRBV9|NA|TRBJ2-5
CASSVDIQETQYF
TGTGCCAGCAGCGTAGATATACAAGAGACCCAGTACTTC
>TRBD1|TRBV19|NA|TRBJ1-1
CASSVTGAPFMNTEAFF
TGTGCCAGTAGTGTTACAGGGGCGCCATTCATGAACACTGAAGCTTTCTTT